Listed here is a single T cell receptor (beta chain). The clone's antigen remains unknown. The sample holds no much larger clone one base away, and base qualities are not on file. Another Seattle source contributed samples from volunteer blood donors who had recovered from COVID-19. The collaborating institutions used their own protocols to collect whole blood in K2EDTA tubes. For TCRbeta analysis, collaborator samples were shipped as frozen whole blood, as isolated PBMCs, or as DNA extracted from either sample type. The sample is drawn from a study of blood T cell repertoires in COVID-19 (dated by TCRdb to the early 2020s). For the study in its entirety: Samples covering the acute and convalescent phases of COVID-19 were provided by collaborators in the United States, Italy and Spain. The material from the prospective study consisted of cDNA or gDNA derived from T cells, B-cell-depleted T cells, or PBMCs. The dataset comprised deeply sampled blood TCRbeta repertoires from subjects exposed to, actively infected with, or recovered from COVID-19. The repertoires were released in a freely available public database intended as a resource for research on the immune response to SARS-CoV-2. Samples came from the ongoing ImmuneRACE study (first 160 participants) plus 1,254 subjects from 6 global collaborators. The sample metadata nearly always contained a de-identified subject ID, COVID-19 status, age in years and sex. HLA class I and class II types, where available, came from metadata supplied by the sample provider rather than from assay-based typing.

The cysteine opens and the phenylalanine closes a CDR3 of 13 amino acids. Of the read, only the CDR3 DNA is kept; its 39 bases are in frame from base 1. CDR1 and CDR2 are read off the germline V gene (reference sequence) as LNHDA and SQIVND. Deletion took 4 bases off V and 4 bases off J, with a span of 8 bases between the germline ends. TCRbeta CDR3 regions were amplified from genomic DNA by means of the immunoSEQ Assay, a bias-controlled multiplex PCR. The paper's data handling went like this. The number of nucleated cells in each sample was estimated from the amplification of reference gene primers within the assay. To quantify the absolute abundance of each unique TCRbeta CDR3 rearrangement, sequence reads were collapsed and filtered. For each sample, productive Simpson clonality was calculated as the square root of Simpson's diversity index across productive rearrangements. TCRdb's version of the immuneACCESS table is confined to in-frame rearrangements and falls short of the full clone set. An unresolved V gene accounts for under half of the shortfall where checked; the remainder is of unknown origin. D and trimming come from the DNA, and the V and J calls and clone size come from that table. The sample has 250,000 to 300,000 clones on record, over 70% of them singletons. About 1.4% of the sample rests with the top ten.

Study-level results and caveats: Clinical and demographic metadata were provided uncurated, with the amount varying by source and participant.

The chain employs TRBV19 and TRBJ1-5, with the identity of the D gene unclear. The sample was peripheral blood. The source is a woman in her 40s who had recovered from COVID-19. The DNA sequence is given as TGTGCCAGTAGTACCCGGGGTAATCAGCCCCAGCATTTT. This codes for CASSTRGNQPQHF.